These T cell receptor beta chains were read from a single sample in a study of T cell repertoires in cytomegalovirus infection. TCRdb recomputed calls from the reads with MiXCR, one row per CDR3 protein. The table has some 350,000 distinct CDR3 sequences, about 27% seen once. Their antigens are not known. The source was cultured PBMCs, collected from culture after CMV antigen stimulation. The origin of the receptors is a human donor in good health (CMV status not recorded). Some clones in this sample may be carry-over from other donors' samples. Each CDR3 is given with its conserved first and last residue. A D gene is named only where the DNA matches it firmly. Rows give clone size only sometimes, using once, few, many, or a class for an expanded clone.

J: TRBJ2-7; D: TRBD1; V: TRBV20-1; size: .; DNA: TGCAGTGCTAGAGCACCTACAGGGGACGAGCAGTACTTC; CDR3: CSARAPTGDEQYF
J: TRBJ1-6; D: .; V: TRBV7-9; size: few; DNA: TGTGCCAGCAGCTTAGACAGCTCACCCCTCCACTTT; CDR3: CASSLDSSPLHF
J: TRBJ2-7; D: TRBD1; V: TRBV6-5; size: .; DNA: TGTGCCAGCAGTTACTCGACAGGGCCCACCTACGAGCAGTACTTC; CDR3: CASSYSTGPTYEQYF
J: TRBJ1-2; D: .; V: TRBV28; size: .; DNA: TGTGCCAGCAGCCGAACAGAGACCGCTGGCTACACCTTC; CDR3: CASSRTETAGYTF
J: TRBJ2-1; D: TRBD2; V: TRBV7-9; size: .; DNA: TGTGCCAGCAGCTATTTGCGGGAGGGTGAGCAGTTCTTC; CDR3: CASSYLREGEQFF
J: TRBJ2-3; D: .; V: TRBV7-2; size: few; DNA: TGTGCCAGCAGCTTAGCGGCGATAGCTACGGATACGCAGTATTTT; CDR3: CASSLAAIATDTQYF
J: TRBJ2-5; D: TRBD1; V: TRBV7-9; size: .; DNA: TGTGCCAGCAGCCTCGTAATTTTGGGACAGGGAGAGACCCAGTACTTC; CDR3: CASSLVILGQGETQYF
J: TRBJ2-3; D: TRBD2; V: TRBV7-9; size: .; DNA: TGTGCCAGCAGCTTAGAGGTTGGGCTAGCGGGAGGTGATACGCAGTATTTT; CDR3: CASSLEVGLAGGDTQYF
J: TRBJ2-1; D: .; V: TRBV24-1; size: .; DNA: TGTGCCACCAGTGATTTGGCCCCGGGCAGAGATGAGCAGTTCTTC; CDR3: CATSDLAPGRDEQFF
J: TRBJ2-2; D: TRBD2; V: TRBV7-3; size: .; DNA: TGTGCCAGCAGCTTGGGGACTAGCGTGAACACCGGGGAGCTGTTTTTT; CDR3: CASSLGTSVNTGELFF
J: TRBJ1-2; D: .; V: TRBV7-2; size: few; DNA: TGTGCCAGCAGCTTAGCACAGGGCGATGGCTACACCTTC; CDR3: CASSLAQGDGYTF
J: TRBJ1-6; D: .; V: TRBV20-1; size: .; DNA: TGCAGTGCTAGTTCGGGTCAGCTAAATTCACCCCTCCACTTT; CDR3: CSASSGQLNSPLHF
J: TRBJ2-7; D: .; V: TRBV27; size: .; DNA: TGTGCCAGCAGTTTATCAGTTTCGGACGAGCAGTACTTC; CDR3: CASSLSVSDEQYF
J: TRBJ1-4; D: .; V: TRBV19; size: .; DNA: TGTGCCAGTAGGGCCACCCGACAGGCTAATGAAAAACTGTTTTTT; CDR3: CASRATRQANEKLFF
J: TRBJ1-1; D: .; V: TRBV15; size: once; DNA: TGTGCCACCAGCAGCGACTTCGGGGGCACTGAAGCTTTCTTT; CDR3: CATSSDFGGTEAFF
J: TRBJ1-4; D: .; V: TRBV6-1; size: .; DNA: TGTGCCAGCAGTGATTGGGCAGCTAATGAAAAACTGTTTTTT; CDR3: CASSDWAANEKLFF
J: TRBJ2-6; D: .; V: TRBV5-1; size: few; DNA: TGCGCCAGCAGCTTGGAAGGGGCGGCTGGGGCCAACGTCCTGACTTTC; CDR3: CASSLEGAAGANVLTF
J: TRBJ1-3; D: .; V: TRBV7-8; size: many; DNA: TGTGCCAGCAGCTTAGAGTACAGGCACTCTGGAAACACCATATATTTT; CDR3: CASSLEYRHSGNTIYF
J: TRBJ2-4; D: .; V: TRBV4-2; size: .; DNA: TGTGCCAGCAGCCAAGTGTTTCCCACCAAAAACATTCAGTACTTC; CDR3: CASSQVFPTKNIQYF
J: TRBJ1-2; D: .; V: TRBV11-2; size: .; DNA: TGTGCCAGCAGCTTAGCGGTTGGCTACACCTTC; CDR3: CASSLAVGYTF
J: TRBJ1-4; D: .; V: TRBV25-1; size: .; DNA: TGTGCCAGCAGTGATACCCGGACGGCAACTAATGAAAAACTGTTTTTT; CDR3: CASSDTRTATNEKLFF
J: TRBJ2-5; D: TRBD1; V: TRBV11-2; size: .; DNA: TGTGCCAGCAGCTTAGATGGGACAGCGTACCAAGAGACCCAGTACTTC; CDR3: CASSLDGTAYQETQYF
J: TRBJ2-7; D: TRBD2; V: TRBV7-6; size: .; DNA: TGTGCCAGCAGCTTCGAAGCTAGCGGGAGGGCCGACCACGAGCAGTACTTC; CDR3: CASSFEASGRADHEQYF
J: TRBJ1-5; D: .; V: TRBV6-5; size: .; DNA: TGTGCCAGCAGTTACGCACAGTATAGCAATCAGCCCCAGCATTTT; CDR3: CASSYAQYSNQPQHF
J: TRBJ1-5; D: TRBD1; V: TRBV20-1; size: .; DNA: TGCAGTGCCCTGGCAGGGGGGGGGCCCCAGCATTTT; CDR3: CSALAGGGPQHF
J: TRBJ2-1; D: TRBD2; V: TRBV6-4; size: few; DNA: TGTGCCAGCAGCCGGGAGGGATCCTCCTACAATGAGCAGTTCTTC; CDR3: CASSREGSSYNEQFF
J: TRBJ2-3; D: .; V: TRBV20-1; size: .; DNA: TGCAGTGCTAGAGATCACAGGGATCAAGCAGATACGCAGTATTTT; CDR3: CSARDHRDQADTQYF
J: TRBJ2-1; D: .; V: TRBV4-2; size: .; DNA: TGTGCCAGCAGCCAAGGTATCCCCCACAATGAGCAGTTCTTC; CDR3: CASSQGIPHNEQFF
J: TRBJ1-4; D: .; V: TRBV9; size: .; DNA: TGTGCCAGCAGCGTAGGGGGGGCTTCGAGTGAAAAACTGTTTTTT; CDR3: CASSVGGASSEKLFF
J: TRBJ2-1; D: .; V: TRBV7-9; size: few; DNA: TGTGCCAGCAGCTTAGCTACGGTCGGGGGAGGCGATGAGCAGTTCTTC; CDR3: CASSLATVGGGDEQFF
J: TRBJ2-7; D: TRBD1; V: TRBV28; size: .; DNA: TGTGCCAGCAGTCTAACCGGGACAGGGGGCGTCTACGAGCAGTACTTC; CDR3: CASSLTGTGGVYEQYF
J: TRBJ2-3; D: TRBD1; V: TRBV5-8; size: many; DNA: TGTGCCAGCAGCCCGCGCCCGGGACAGGGGCCCCGCACAGATACGCAGTATTTT; CDR3: CASSPRPGQGPRTDTQYF
J: TRBJ2-6; D: .; V: TRBV27; size: few; DNA: TGTGCCAGCAGCCCGGAGGTGGGCTCTGGGGCCAACGTCCTGACTTTC; CDR3: CASSPEVGSGANVLTF
J: TRBJ1-2; D: .; V: TRBV11-2; size: many; DNA: TGTGCCAGCAGCTTAGCTGGGGGCGGCTACACCTTC; CDR3: CASSLAGGGYTF
J: TRBJ2-2; D: TRBD2; V: TRBV5-6; size: .; DNA: TGTGCCAGCAGCTTGGTTCTAGCGGGTACCGGGGAGCTGTTTTTT; CDR3: CASSLVLAGTGELFF
J: TRBJ1-1; D: .; V: TRBV6-1; size: many; DNA: TGTGCCAGCATAACGATTACAGGAGTCCCTGAAGCTTTCTTT; CDR3: CASITITGVPEAFF
J: TRBJ1-5; D: .; V: TRBV7-9; size: few; DNA: TGTGCCAGCAGCTTAACGGTGGGGGGGGCGAATCAGCCCCAGCATTTT; CDR3: CASSLTVGGANQPQHF
J: TRBJ2-7; D: TRBD1; V: TRBV7-9; size: few; DNA: TGTGCCAGCAGCTCGACAGGGGGCATGGCCTACTACGAGCAGTACTTC; CDR3: CASSSTGGMAYYEQYF
J: TRBJ2-7; D: .; V: TRBV6-8; size: few; DNA: TGTGCCAGCAGTTACTCGATGGGCTCGGGCTACGAGCAGTACTTC; CDR3: CASSYSMGSGYEQYF
J: TRBJ1-4; D: .; V: TRBV10-3; size: many; DNA: TGTGCCATCAGTGAGCCGGCGACCAGTGAACTGTTTTTT; CDR3: CAISEPATSELFF
J: TRBJ2-1; D: TRBD2; V: TRBV7-9; size: .; DNA: TGTGCCAGCAGCACGGATCGGGGGGTGGACAATGAGCAGTTCTTC; CDR3: CASSTDRGVDNEQFF
J: TRBJ2-1; D: .; V: TRBV14; size: few; DNA: TGTGCCAGCAGCCAAGATCGACTAGGGAGCTACAATGAGCAGTTCTTC; CDR3: CASSQDRLGSYNEQFF
J: TRBJ2-1; D: .; V: TRBV11-2; size: .; DNA: TGTGCCAGCAGCTTCGCGGCAGGGGCAGATGAGCAGTTCTTC; CDR3: CASSFAAGADEQFF
J: TRBJ2-3; D: .; V: TRBV12-3/TRBV12-4; size: .; DNA: TGTGCCAGCACCCGGCTCCGAAGCACAGATACGCAGTATTTT; CDR3: CASTRLRSTDTQYF
J: TRBJ1-2; D: .; V: TRBV11-2; size: .; DNA: TGTGCCAGCAGCCTCCGGGGCTTACATGGCTACACCTTC; CDR3: CASSLRGLHGYTF